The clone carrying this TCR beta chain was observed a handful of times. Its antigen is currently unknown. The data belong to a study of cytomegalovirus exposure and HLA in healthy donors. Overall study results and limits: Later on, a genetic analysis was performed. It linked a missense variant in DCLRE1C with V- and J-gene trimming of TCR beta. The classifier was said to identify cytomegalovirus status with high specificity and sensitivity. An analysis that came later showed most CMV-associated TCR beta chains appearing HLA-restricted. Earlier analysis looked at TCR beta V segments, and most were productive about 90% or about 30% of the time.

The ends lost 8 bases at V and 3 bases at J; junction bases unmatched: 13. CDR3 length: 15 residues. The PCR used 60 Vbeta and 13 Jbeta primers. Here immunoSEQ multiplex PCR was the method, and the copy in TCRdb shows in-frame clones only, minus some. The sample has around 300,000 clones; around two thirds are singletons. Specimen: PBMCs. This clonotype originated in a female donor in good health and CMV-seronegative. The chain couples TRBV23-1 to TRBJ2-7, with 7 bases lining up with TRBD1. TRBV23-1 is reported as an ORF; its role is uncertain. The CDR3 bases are TGCGCCAGCTCTTCAGCCGGGACAGCGGTCTACGAGCAGTACTTC. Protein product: CASSSAGTAVYEQYF.